The subject of this entry is one TCR beta chain. The data stem from a study of blood T cells in healthy people across ages. A J-beta primer mix and a sample-barcoded 5' primer were used in a second PCR of roughly 7 to 12 cycles. TCRdb used MiXCR to reprocess the 5' RACE reads, holding one entry per CDR3 protein. The sample has about 1,500,000 distinct CDR3 sequences, 42% seen once. Sequencing was performed on blood. The clonotype originates from a woman aged 18-35 years in good health.

CDR3 DNA: TGCAGCGCCCAAACAGGGGTGGTCGCTGAAGCTTTCTTT. It yields the protein CSAQTGVVAEAFF. The rearrangement links TRBV29-1 to TRBJ1-1; TRBD1 matches 7 bases. The germline V gene has CDR1 SQVTM and CDR2 ANQGSEA. This CDR3 comprises 13 residues. After removal of 7 bases from V and 6 bases from J, the junction contained 11 bases not matched to a gene. Looking up the rest from reference TRBV29-1 and TRBJ1-1 gives the full variable domain: SAVISQKPSRDICQRGTSLTIQCQVDSQVTMMFWYRQQPGQSLTLIATANQGSEATYESGFVIDKFPISRPNLTFSTLTVSNMSPEDSSIYLCSAQTGVVAEAFFGQGTRLTVV.